What follows are 8 T cell receptor beta chains derived from one specimen sequenced in a study of T cells after yellow fever vaccination. TCRdb recomputed calls from the 5' RACE reads with MiXCR, one row per CDR3 protein. Seen here are some 300,000 distinct CDR3 sequences, 8.1% observed once, and the top ten hold 15% to 20%. The sample in question was PBMCs, obtained about 49 days after the first yellow fever vaccination. These receptors all stem from a man aged 18 to 29 who received the YFV17D yellow fever vaccine.

V and J are TRBV30 and TRBJ2-2; 8 bases fit TRBD1. The CDR3 covers 16 residues. Trimming at V came to 0 bases and at J to 2 bases, leaving 5 bases not matched to a gene. The germline gives CDR1 GTSNPN, CDR2 SVGIG (reference sequence). The CDR3 here is CAWSVIGQGNTGELFF. The DNA of the CDR3 is TGTGCCTGGAGTGTAATTGGACAGGGCAACACCGGGGAGCTGTTTTTT.

The sample holds a few counts of this clonotype. V is TRBV29-1 and J is TRBJ1-1; no firm D call. The CDR3 loop spans 13 amino acids. Trimming removed 4 bases from V and 4 bases from J, with 13 bases in between. In germline, CDR1 is SQVTM, CDR2 ANQGSEA. Written as DNA, the CDR3 is TGCAGCGTTGTTCGTCAGGAGGGCACTGAAGCTTTCTTT. It encodes CSVVRQEGTEAFF.

The chain links TRBV5-1 to TRBJ1-5; D may be TRBD1 (5 bases). The CDR3 is 14 residues long. Trimming cost V 4 bases and J 6 bases, with 14 bases left between them. Germline V gene sequence: CDR1 SGHRS, CDR2 YFSETQ. The CDR3, as DNA: TGCGCCAGCAGCGACGGGACGGAGGGTCAGCCCCAGCATTTT. Encoded protein: CASSDGTEGQPQHF. The full variable domain, with the rest looked up from reference TRBV5-1 and TRBJ1-5, is KAGVTQTPRYLIKTRGQQVTLSCSPISGHRSVSWYQQTPGQGLQFLFEYFSETQRNKGNFPGRFSGRQFSNSRSEMNVSTLELGDSALYLCASSDGTEGQPQHFGDGTRLSIL.

This clonotype showed up just a few times. The V and J genes are TRBV5-1 and TRBJ2-1, with D tentatively TRBD2 (5 bases). CDR1 is SGHRS, CDR2 YFSETQ, per germline. The CDR3 spans 15 residues. The V end was cut by 2 bases, the J end by 2 bases, with 11 bases between. The CDR3 DNA sequence: TGCGCCAGCAGCTTTGGTGGAGGCGCCTACAATGAGCAGTTCTTC. Residues: CASSFGGGAYNEQFF.

V usage is TRBV9 and J usage is TRBJ2-1; D is unresolved. CDR1 SGDLS and CDR2 YYNGEE come from the germline V gene. The CDR3 is made up of 15 amino acids. V shed 3 bases and J shed 8 bases, with 18 bases lying between them. CDR3 loop: CASSESVDRIYEQFF. CDR3 coding DNA: TGTGCCAGCAGCGAAAGTGTGGACCGTATCTATGAGCAGTTCTTC.

The CDR3 nucleotides read TGCGCCAGCAGCGGGACTAGCGGGGTCCCGGCTAGCACAGATACGCAGTATTTT. Amino acids: CASSGTSGVPASTDTQYF. V gene TRBV5-1 combines with J gene TRBJ2-3, with TRBD2 matching 13 bases. The CDR3 is 18 residues long. V dropped 4 bases and J dropped 0; count of bases not matched to a gene: 8. CDR1 is SGHRS and CDR2 is YFSETQ in the germline V gene.

This clonotype was seen only a few times. V gene TRBV5-6 combines with J gene TRBJ1-6, with D unclear. V dropped 3 bases and J dropped 4 bases, with 17 bases sitting between them. This CDR3 region has 17 residues. Germline-derived CDR1 and CDR2 are SGHDT and YYEEEE. The CDR3 DNA reads TGTGCCAGCAGCTCCCTCTCGGAAATGGGGTATAATTCACCCCTCCACTTT. Its translation: CASSSLSEMGYNSPLHF.

This clonotype came up a few times. The gene calls are TRBV7-2 and TRBJ2-3; TRBD2 matches 9 bases. Germline V CDR1 and CDR2: SGHTA, FQGNSA. Trimming cost V 2 bases and J 1 base; bases outside gene matches: 4. The CDR3 runs to 16 residues. The CDR3 region is CASSLFSGGRTDTQYF. CDR3 DNA sequence: TGTGCCAGCAGCTTATTTAGCGGGGGCCGCACAGATACGCAGTATTTT.